Following are 28 T cell receptor beta chains from one sample sequenced in a study of identical twins. MiXCR was run by TCRdb on the 5' RACE reads, yielding one entry per CDR3 protein. The sample includes 1.5 million to 2 million distinct CDR3 sequences, about 31% of them seen just once. The specimen was cord blood. These TCRs come from a newborn girl in good health.

This clonotype was seen just once. A read error may account for a junction end that differs from germline. This rearrangement joins TRBV5-1 to TRBJ2-1; no clear D. This CDR3 comprises 15 residues. Per the germline V gene, CDR1 is SGHRS and CDR2 is YFSETQ. The CDR3 loop reads CASSFVYSGYNGQFF. CDR3 coding DNA: TGCGCCAGCAGCTTCGTCTACTCGGGTTACAATGGGCAGTTCTTC.

This clonotype turned up a few times. CDR3 sequence (DNA): TGCGCCAGCAGCCAAGGTCGAGCGCGAAGCTCCTACAATGAGCAGTTCTTC. Protein sequence: CASSQGRARSSYNEQFF. The chain links TRBV4-1 to TRBJ2-1; D remains unclear. V shed 1 base and J shed 0 bases, with 13 bases lying between them. The CDR3 is 17 amino acids. Germline CDR1 MGHRA, CDR2 YSYEKL.

The chain couples TRBV6-1 to TRBJ2-3, with TRBD2 matching over 7 bases. V was pared by 6 bases and J by 1 base, with 13 bases of the junction left unmatched. The germline CDR1 and CDR2 sequences are MNHNS and SASEGT. CDR3 length: 17 amino acids. The CDR3 nucleotides are TGTGCCAGCAGCAGTCCACTAGCGCCTTCTGGCACAGATACGCAGTATTTT. Protein product: CASSSPLAPSGTDTQYF.

The chain uses TRBV3-1 and TRBJ2-3, with TRBD2 identical over 11 bases. The CDR3 contains 18 residues. Germline CDR1 LGHDT, CDR2 YNNKEL (reference sequence). After removal of 1 base from V and 6 bases from J, the junction contained 12 bases not matched to a gene. The CDR3 region is CASSQGWLAGGPVDTQYF. The CDR3 DNA sequence: TGTGCCAGCAGCCAAGGGTGGTTAGCGGGGGGGCCGGTGGATACGCAGTATTTT.

The table lists this clonotype with a few counts. The rearrangement links TRBV18 to TRBJ2-5; TRBD2 is a possible D gene (5 bases). The CDR3 covers 14 residues. The V gene's germline CDR1 is KGHSH and CDR2 LQKENI. Trimming shortened V by 3 bases and J by 5 bases, and 13 bases separated the two germline ends. CDR3 residues: CASSPNLAQETQYF. The CDR3 nucleotides read TGTGCCAGCTCACCGAACCTAGCCCAGGAGACCCAGTACTTC.

V is TRBV10-1 and J is TRBJ2-4, with D possibly TRBD2 on 6 matching bases. Per the germline V gene, CDR1 is WNHNN and CDR2 is SYGVQD (reference sequence). The CDR3 runs 14 residues. Between the trimmed V and J ends, which lost 6 bases and 0 bases, there was a span of 9 bases. Here the CDR3 reads CASSRDSAKNIQYF. As DNA, the CDR3 is TGCGCCAGCAGCCGGGACTCAGCCAAAAACATTCAGTACTTC.

This clonotype was seen more than once but under ten times. The rearrangement joins TRBV7-2 to TRBJ2-3; D is possibly TRBD2 (5 bases). Germline CDR1 SGHTA, CDR2 FQGNSA. The V end was cut by 3 bases, the J end by 6 bases, with 13 bases between. The CDR3 has 14 residues. As DNA, the CDR3 is TGTGCCAGCAGCTTGAGGGCCAACGTGGATACGCAGTATTTT. Protein product: CASSLRANVDTQYF.

In DNA form, the CDR3 reads TGTGCCAGCAGCCCGGAGACTACCTACACAGATACGCAGTATTTT. Its translation is CASSPETTYTDTQYF. This rearrangement joins TRBV9 to TRBJ2-3; tentatively, D is TRBD2 (5 bases). V lost 4 bases to trimming and J lost 2 bases, with 14 bases between them. This CDR3 is built from 15 residues. CDR1 is SGDLS, CDR2 YYNGEE, per germline.

This sequence joins TRBV3-1 and TRBJ2-1, with D unresolved. Trimming cost V 6 bases and J 8 bases, with 8 bases left between them. Per germline, CDR1 LGHDT and CDR2 YNNKEL (reference sequence). This CDR3 contains 11 residues. The DNA for the CDR3 is TGTGCCAGCAGACACAGCTATGAGCAGTTCTTC. Protein product: CASRHSYEQFF.

The rearrangement links TRBV20-1 to TRBJ2-1, with 8 positions matching TRBD2. CDR3 size: 16 residues. The germline CDR1 and CDR2 sequences are DFQATT and SNEGSKA (reference sequence). V lost 0 bases to trimming and J lost 7 bases; unmatched junction nucleotides: 11. In nucleotides, the CDR3 is TGCAGTGCTAGAGATGTGGGACTAGGGGTGAGGAATGAGCAGTTCTTC. This codes for CSARDVGLGVRNEQFF.

The rearrangement joins TRBV4-2 to TRBJ2-5, with 13 bases matching TRBD2. CDR3 size: 16 residues. Germline V gene lookup returns CDR1 LGHNA and CDR2 YNFKEQ. The ends lost 4 bases at V and 6 bases at J; junction bases unmatched: 8. Written as DNA, the CDR3 is TGTGCCAGCAGCCGAACCGGGACTAGCGGGATGAAGACCCAGTACTTC. Amino acid sequence: CASSRTGTSGMKTQYF.

CDR3 amino acids: CASSFSLGAYNEQFF. DNA of the CDR3: TGTGCCAGCAGCTTTTCACTAGGGGCCTACAATGAGCAGTTCTTC. The chain employs TRBV7-2 and TRBJ2-1; either TRBD1 or TRBD2 may fit D (5 bases each). Trimming stripped 3 bases from V and 2 bases from J, with 11 bases between. CDR1 SGHTA and CDR2 FQGNSA come from the germline V gene. The CDR3 has 15 residues.

This clonotype was counted only a few times. The chain employs TRBV5-1 and TRBJ2-3; D perhaps matches TRBD2 (7 bases). Germline CDR1 and CDR2: SGHRS and YFSETQ. The V and J ends lost 2 bases and 1 base respectively, with 11 bases between them. This CDR3 has 15 amino acids. CDR3 nucleotide sequence: TGCGCCAGCAGCTTCGCGGGGGCCGGCACAGATACGCAGTATTTT. Amino acid sequence: CASSFAGAGTDTQYF.

This clonotype has ten or more counts. CDR3 residues: CASSIRDNSYNEQFF. The CDR3 DNA reads as TGTGCCAGCAGCATACGGGACAACTCCTACAATGAGCAGTTCTTC. V and J are TRBV21-1 and TRBJ2-1; TRBD1 is taken as the D call from the table, unchecked against the DNA. TRBV21-1 is a pseudogene. The CDR3 is 15 amino acids.

J is TRBJ2-3 and V is TRBV20-1, with D unresolved. The germline gives CDR1 DFQATT, CDR2 SNEGSKA (reference sequence). Trimming took 4 bases from V and 2 from J, leaving 10 bases between them. CDR3 size: 13 residues. CDR3 sequence (DNA): TGCAGTGCTACTTGGTCTTTCACAGATACGCAGTATTTT. Encoded protein: CSATWSFTDTQYF.

This sequence joins TRBV21-1 and TRBJ1-2; the table's D gene call, TRBD1, was not cross checked with the DNA. TRBV21-1 is a pseudogene segment. The CDR3 loop spans 13 amino acids. DNA for the CDR3: TGTGCCAGCAACAAACAGGGGGCGGATGGCTACACCTTC. Amino acids: CASNKQGADGYTF.

This clonotype was recorded many times. The chain recombines TRBV20-1 with TRBJ2-7; D tentatively reads TRBD1 or TRBD2 (5 bases each). With 3 bases removed from V and 0 bases from J, the gap between germline ends came to 12 bases. Germline V gene data show CDR1 as DFQATT and CDR2 as SNEGSKA (reference sequence). This CDR3 is built from 14 residues. CDR3 amino acids: CSARGRVSSYEQYF. The CDR3 nucleotides are TGCAGTGCTAGGGGGCGGGTTAGCTCCTACGAGCAGTACTTC.

J is TRBJ2-3 and V is TRBV27; possible D gene TRBD1, 8 bases. Trimming pared 4 bases from V and 2 bases from J, leaving 13 bases between. CDR1 and CDR2 (germline): MNHEY, SMNVEV (reference sequence). The CDR3 consists of 15 residues. The CDR3 region is CASSWTGRDTDTQYF. The CDR3 DNA reads TGTGCCAGCAGTTGGACAGGGAGGGACACAGATACGCAGTATTTT.

The chain has TRBV10-3 and TRBJ2-3, with D possibly matching TRBD2 (6 bases). This CDR3 is 14 amino acids long. The ends were cut back, 4 bases at V and 4 bases at J, with 12 bases in the middle. CDR1 and CDR2 (germline): ENHRY, SYGVKD. CDR3 sequence reads: CAISARDLSDTQYF. The DNA for the CDR3 is TGTGCCATCAGTGCCCGGGACTTATCAGATACGCAGTATTTT.

This clonotype was seen only a few times. This chain links TRBV24-1 with TRBJ2-1, with TRBD2 matching 13 bases. V dropped 9 bases and J dropped 6; count of bases not matched to a gene: 4. This CDR3 contains 14 residues. Germline CDR1 and CDR2: KGHDR and SFDVKD. The CDR3 nucleotides are TGTGCCACCGGGGGACTAGCGGGACTCAATGAGCAGTTCTTC. Protein sequence: CATGGLAGLNEQFF.

The chain is built from TRBV18 and TRBJ2-1, with D unclear. Trimming left V 0 bases short and J 13 bases short, with 10 bases between. This CDR3 contains 12 residues. CDR1 is KGHSH and CDR2 is LQKENI in the germline V gene. Here the CDR3 reads CASSPPIQLQFF. CDR3 sequence (DNA): TGTGCCAGCTCACCACCGATCCAGCTCCAGTTCTTC.

This rearrangement joins TRBV7-8 to TRBJ1-1; 8 bases map to TRBD1. Germline V CDR1 and CDR2: SGHVS, FQNEAQ. V shed 5 bases and J 11 bases; nucleotides not matched to a gene: 13. The CDR3 is 14 residues long. DNA for the CDR3: TGTGCCAGCAGCCCTACTCACCAGACAGGGGATGCTTTCTTT. Its protein is CASSPTHQTGDAFF.

Written as DNA, the CDR3 is TGTGCCAGCAGTTTAACCCCCTATCAGGGGATCGAGCAGTACTTC. It codes for CASSLTPYQGIEQYF. The chain employs TRBV12-3 or TRBV12-4 and TRBJ2-4; TRBD1 might be the D (6 bases). Matching the DNA end better, TRBJ2-7 makes the J call doubtful. This CDR3 is built from 15 residues.

The chain is built from TRBV20-1 and TRBJ2-3; perhaps TRBD1 as D (5 bases). The germline V and J ends were trimmed by 4 bases and 0 bases, with 11 bases remaining between them. The length of the CDR3 is 14 residues. The germline CDR1 and CDR2 sequences are DFQATT and SNEGSKA (reference sequence). The CDR3 region is CSAIRPGSTDTQYF. The CDR3 DNA is TGCAGTGCTATTCGGCCAGGGAGCACAGATACGCAGTATTTT.

For this clonotype: The germline gene is not matched at one end of the junction; a read error may be the cause. The rearrangement links TRBV5-1 to TRBJ2-3; D possibly corresponds to TRBD2 (5 bases). The germline V gene encodes CDR1 SGHRS and CDR2 YFSETQ. This CDR3 has 13 residues. The CDR3 nucleotides read TGCACCAGCAGCGGAGCGGGCACAGATACGCAGTATTTT. It codes for CTSSGAGTDTQYF.

The CDR3 coding sequence is TGCAGTGCTTGGGACAGGGTGGGATACAATTCACCCCTCCACTTT. Its translation is CSAWDRVGYNSPLHF. The V call is TRBV20-1, the J call TRBJ1-6, with 9 bases identical to TRBD1. Trimming removed 5 bases from V and 7 bases from J; junction bases left unmatched: 9. The CDR3 covers 15 residues. Germline V gene lookup returns CDR1 DFQATT and CDR2 SNEGSKA (reference sequence).

The DNA for the CDR3 is TGTGCCAGCAGATGGCGGGGGAGCTCCTACGAGCAGTACTTC. This encodes CASRWRGSSYEQYF. The V call is TRBV6-1, the J call TRBJ2-7; TRBD2 agrees at 7 bases. Germline V gives CDR1 MNHNS, CDR2 SASEGT. The CDR3 is 14 residues long. V shed 6 bases, J shed 0 bases, and the junction held 5 bases outside the gene matches.

This clonotype has more than one count but fewer than ten. This chain connects TRBV20-1 to TRBJ1-2; 7 bases fit TRBD1. Trimming took 3 bases from V and 7 from J; bases not matched to a gene: 8. The CDR3 is 13 residues long. CDR1 is DFQATT, CDR2 SNEGSKA, per germline (reference sequence). CDR3 in amino acids: CSASPTGDSGYTF. The CDR3 DNA sequence: TGCAGTGCTAGCCCCACAGGGGACAGTGGCTACACCTTC.